This T cell receptor (beta chain) appears in the sequencing data of a study of blood T cell repertoires in COVID-19. Across the whole study: Acute and convalescent COVID-19 specimens originated in the United States, Italy and Spain.

Measured with immunoSEQ multiplex PCR; TCRdb has only the in-frame clones, and not every one. The sample has about 150,000 clones, roughly four fifths seen once. The TCR originated in a woman aged 55-75 years with acute or convalescent COVID-19. The sample taken for sequencing was peripheral blood.

DNA of the CDR3: TGTGCCAGCAGCACTGACAAGCCTAACTATGGCTACACCTTC. It translates to CASSTDKPNYGYTF. J is TRBJ1-2 and V is TRBV6-5; the D is unclear. Germline-derived CDR1 and CDR2 are MNHEY and SVGAGI. The CDR3 extends over 14 amino acids. V shed 6 bases and J shed 0 bases, with 11 bases lying between them.